The following is a T cell receptor (beta chain) sequence with its context. Its cognate antigen is unknown. A second roughly 6 to 11 cycle PCR used barcoded and J-beta primers. TCRdb re-called the 5' RACE reads with MiXCR, one entry per CDR3 protein. Of approximately 780,000 distinct CDR3 sequences detected, more than 25% appear once; the ten largest clones hold about 3%. The CDR3 is 14 residues long. CDR1 is SGDLS and CDR2 is YYNGEE in the germline V gene. The V end lost 4 bases, the J end lost 2 bases, and 7 bases lay between the germline ends. This sample is drawn from a study of blood T cells in healthy people across ages. Findings and limits, study-wide: In older individuals, TCR beta diversity per million T cells was lower, falling roughly linearly with age.

The same data also contributed to another study, on T cells of mothers and their children.

This chain uses TRBV9 with TRBJ2-6, with D possibly being TRBD1 (6 bases). The receptor was isolated from a boy aged 10-17 years in good health. The specimen sequenced was blood. CDR3 DNA: TGTGCCAGCAGCACAGGGCCTGGGGCCAACGTCCTGACTTTC. Residues: CASSTGPGANVLTF.